This record concerns one TCR beta chain sequence. Its antigen is still unknown. No much larger clone exists at a distance of one base, and base qualities are not known. Receptors were amplified or captured by the immunoSEQ multiplex PCR assay. For the multiplex PCR, a mixture combining 60 forward primers for TCR Vbeta segments and 13 reverse primers for TCR Jbeta segments was used. A multiplex PCR assay on genomic DNA amplified the CDR3 region of rearranged TCR beta genes. The Illumina HiSeq System was used to sequence the amplified TCR beta libraries as 87-base-pair reads. For the original study's pipeline: A later analysis tallied 80 million to 95 million unique TCR beta chains across the 550 to 850 repertoires, and about 10 million of those chains were shared by two or more donors. Raw reads were error-corrected and collapsed into unique sequences by a nearest-neighbor algorithm in which closely related sequences were merged to remove PCR and sequencing errors. CDR3 sequences were aligned to IMGT reference sequences to assign V, D and J gene segments. For a sequence to be retained, a match of at least six nucleotides to both a V gene segment and a J gene segment was required. A rearrangement counted as productive if the CDR3 had no stop codons and remained in frame with V and J, and every other rearrangement counted as non-productive. Following IMGT convention, CDR3 was defined as the stretch from the second conserved V-encoded cysteine up to the conserved J-encoded phenylalanine. Sequences without an unambiguous match to a single V gene segment were excluded from the earlier analysis of over 500 of the donors. In an earlier analysis of some 590 of the donors, a V segment was called functional when productive rearrangements were above 56.7%, and segregating when the standard deviation between donors exceeded 5%. A statistical classification framework was built to diagnose cytomegalovirus status from the catalog of TCR beta chain sequences. In a later analysis, TCR nucleotide sequences were compared against IMGT/GENE-DB human TR gene sequences so that V and J genes could be assigned. Using the TCRdist pipeline, a later analysis assigned CDR3 sequences along with most-parsimonious VDJ recombination scenarios. In a later analysis, every TCR beta chain was defined by the combination of its CDR3 amino acid sequence and its V-gene family, and reads without a unique V-gene family were dropped. A later analysis removed roughly 590 highly shared, low-generation-probability nucleotide sequences to deal with suspected cross-contamination and a sequencing artifact. In a later analysis, a clonal expansion index for each public chain was calculated from normalized within-repertoire ranks of inferred template counts. Generation probabilities in a later analysis came from a VDJ recombination model fitted to out-of-frame rearrangements, and those results were checked against IGoR. A later analysis scored TCR-TCR, TCR-HLA and TCR-CMV co-occurrence with hypergeometric tests, applying a repertoire-size bias correction to TCR pairs. False discovery rates were estimated in a later analysis by permuting HLA or CMV assignments 20 times. In a later analysis, co-occurring TCRs were grouped using DBSCAN, with TCRdist sequence similarity added in when clustering inside HLA-allele-positive subsets. Repertoires with fewer than 30,000 or more than 120,000 public chains were left out of co-occurrence clustering, as were five repertoires with anomalous nucleotide sharing. TCRdb stores this immuneACCESS table with in-frame sequences only. Part of the clones is absent; in the studies checked, under half of the shortfall reflects unresolved V genes, and no reason is known for the rest. V, J and clone size were drawn from that table, and D and trimming were deduced from the DNA. The sample table shows over 60,000 clones, and about 75% are seen once. The top ten hold around 3% of the sample.

The cohort was made up of about 670 healthy bone marrow donors. At the time of sampling, all cohort members were nominally healthy, though unrecorded immune exposures were likely present. The donor was CMV seronegative and belonged to the group of 352 seronegative cohort members. Each donor provided a peripheral blood sample, and peripheral blood mononuclear cells were used for TCR beta sequencing. The Qiagen DNeasy Blood Extraction Kit was used to extract genomic DNA from the blood cell samples. The sample originates from a study of cytomegalovirus exposure and HLA in healthy donors (dated 2017 in TCRdb). Regarding the research as a whole: According to an earlier analysis of several hundred of the donors, about 170 million T cells yielded roughly 100 million unique TCR beta sequences and less than 300 Gb of sequence data. Around 320 gigabases of sequencing data and approximately 80 million unique TCR sequences were included in an early release covering about 700 HLA-typed donors. The genetic ancestry cluster associated with self-reported Caucasian donors included roughly four fifths of the approximately 400 genotyped donors. The aim of the study was to test whether cataloging public T cell receptors could identify signatures of past pathogen exposure. The study profiled the T cell repertoires of about 720 subjects by immunosequencing and related them to cytomegalovirus serostatus. In addition to the first cohort of 650 to 750 subjects, a separate validation cohort of around 110 different subjects was used. To predict cytomegalovirus infection status, the study combined high-throughput TCR immunosequencing, statistical association of individual TCRs with disease status, and machine learning. A later analysis re-analyzed previously published TCR beta repertoires from about 730 donors and added high-resolution HLA genotyping to study TCR occurrence patterns. In the later analysis, no new phenotypic data were used to find candidate immune exposures; instead, reliance was placed on TCR beta sequences and their occurrence across donors. To decide whether each TCR beta V gene segment behaved as functional or pseudogenic, an earlier analysis of fewer than 750 of the donors relied on high-throughput TCR beta sequencing. Donor age, sex, ethnicity and CMV serostatus were compiled together with the repertoire data. A later genetic analysis took genome-wide SNP genotypes for about 65% of the roughly 670 donors and used that subset as a discovery cohort. All discovery cohort repertoires had been generated on a single sequencing platform. HLA typing covered class I and class II loci at four-digit resolution. The number of typed donors differed by locus: roughly 620-640 for A, B, C, DRB1 and DQB1; approximately 520 for DQA1; approximately 600 for DPA1; and around 470 for DPB1. Roughly 5 DR-DQ haplotypes were treated as single units for association and clustering because of strong linkage in the cohort. Across 398 genotyped donors of the cohort, an average of approximately 220,000 unique TCR beta nucleotide sequences per donor were sequenced, and roughly 18% of those sequences were non-productive. Study-wide conclusions, independent of this receptor: In an earlier analysis of around 600 of the donors, most TCR beta V segments appeared in productive rearrangements about 87% or about 30% of the time, broadly matching IMGT annotations. A later analysis found that most CMV-associated TCR beta chains appeared HLA-restricted, with HLA associations seemingly driven largely by CMV exposure. While some public TCRs were present in many individuals, most TCR sequences turned up only very rarely across donors. Linkage disequilibrium might explain the correlated functional status among segregating V segments, but an unknown experimental factor could not be excluded. Because the 87-base-pair reads could not distinguish some IMGT-functional V segments, including TRBV6-2 and TRBV6-3, those segments were excluded. When HLA alleles, especially DR and DQ, strongly co-occurred, TCR associations were difficult to assign to individual alleles. Because HLA typing was missing for some donors at each locus, association tests included only the typed subset. Three of the identified cytomegalovirus-associated TCR beta chains were confirmed in vitro to be specific for cytomegalovirus antigens. A later genetic analysis associated a missense DCLRE1C variant with V-gene and J-gene trimming of TCR beta chains, and an independent cohort replicated the association. According to a later genetic analysis, donors in an Asian-associated ancestry cluster had fewer N-insertions in productive TCRs than the approximately 650-donor mean. A total of about 180 TCR beta chains were listed by the study as associated with cytomegalovirus. A later analysis reported that several top co-occurrence clusters appeared linked to parvovirus B19, influenza, CMV and Epstein-Barr virus. Only TCR beta chains were sequenced in this cohort, and the absence of alpha or paired-chain data limited detectable features. Cytomegalovirus status was reported to be diagnosed by the classifier with high specificity and sensitivity in both the original and validation cohorts. A further reported finding was that TCR beta sequences accurately predicted the HLA-A and HLA-B alleles for most subjects in the first cohort. Immune exposure information for the cohort was limited to CMV serostatus. The authors suggested that the approach could potentially be generalized to other disease states and immunological phenotypes. Presence/absence analyses assumed roughly uniform sequencing depth across donors, an assumption that may not hold. At a false discovery rate of 0.05, a later analysis linked 15,000 to 20,000 TCR beta sequences to specific HLA alleles. The earlier analysis of some 560 of the donors excluded roughly 17 rarely observed V segments, including chromosome 9 orphons, because counts were too low. According to a later analysis, TCR association rates differed among HLA loci, with DRB1 alleles showing the most associated TCRs and HLA-C alleles showing the fewest. A cluster of highly shared sequence variants was judged likely to represent a technical artifact of the sequencing pipeline. In a later analysis, HLA-associated TCR beta chains were found to be more clonally expanded and to have lower generation probabilities than equally common non-associated chains.

Based on the germline V gene, the CDR1 and CDR2 sequences are SGHAT and FQNNGV. The CDR3 has 12 amino acids, counting the end cysteine and phenylalanine. The read is trimmed to its CDR3 DNA, 36 bases read in frame from base 1. V has 11 bases trimmed and J has 7 bases trimmed; junction bases matching no gene number 7. The sequence joins TRBV11-2 to TRBJ2-1; 8 bases in between match TRBD2. Sequenced sample: PBMCs. The clonotype originates from a man between 18 and 29 years old in good health and CMV-seronegative. The CDR3 amino acid sequence is: CACREGGNEQFF. The DNA is as follows: TGTGCCTGCCGGGAGGGTGGAAATGAGCAGTTCTTC.